The clone carrying this T cell receptor (beta chain) was picked up one time. The PCR made use of 60 Vbeta and 13 Jbeta primers. Clones were read by immunoSEQ multiplex PCR, and TCRdb kept only the in-frame ones, dropping some. This sample carries under 300,000 clones, 72% of them seen once, and the ten largest clones take under 3%. These data belong to a study of cytomegalovirus exposure and HLA in healthy donors. V lost 3 bases and J lost 4, with 7 bases in between. The CDR3 has 13 amino acids. Per germline, CDR1 LNHDA and CDR2 SQIVND (reference sequence). The genes are TRBV19 and TRBJ1-5; D remains unclear. Sequenced: PBMCs. The TCR sequence derives from a female donor in good health and CMV-seronegative. The CDR3 DNA reads TGTGCCAGTAGTATTACAGAGAATCAGCCCCAGCATTTT. This encodes CASSITENQPQHF. The whole variable domain, remainder taken from reference TRBV19 and TRBJ1-5, is DGGITQSPKYLFRKEGQNVTLSCEQNLNHDAMYWYRQDPGQGLRLIYYSQIVNDFQKGDIAEGYSVSREKKESFPLTVTSAQKNPTAFYLCASSITENQPQHFGDGTRLSIL.